This TCR beta chain was documented in a study of CD8 T cells in ankylosing spondylitis. General study findings and limits: Clones linked to disease were reported to show significant enrichment in matched ankylosing spondylitis synovial fluid. Ankylosing spondylitis blood seemed to carry a telltale TCR beta motif made of eight highly homologous variants.

This clonotype was seen ten or more times. Antigen unknown. The CDR3 consists of 14 residues. The germline CDR1 and CDR2 sequences are SGHRS and YFSETQ. V was clipped by 5 bases and J by 0 bases, with 9 bases between them. TCRdb re-analysed the 5' RACE reads in MiXCR, keeping a single row per CDR3 protein. The sample holds over 700,000 distinct CDR3 sequences; 15% to 20% are singletons and the top ten take about 20%. The J gene is TRBJ1-3, the V gene TRBV5-1; possible D gene TRBD1, 5 bases. The receptor comes from a male donor with ankylosing spondylitis. The sequenced sample consisted of blood, either unsorted or a sorted T cell fraction (not recorded which). CDR3 in amino acids: CASSEGSSGNTIYF. The DNA of the CDR3 is TGCGCCAGCAGTGAGGGGAGCTCTGGAAACACCATATATTTT. The full variable domain, with the rest looked up from reference TRBV5-1 and TRBJ1-3, is KAGVTQTPRYLIKTRGQQVTLSCSPISGHRSVSWYQQTPGQGLQFLFEYFSETQRNKGNFPGRFSGRQFSNSRSEMNVSTLELGDSALYLCASSEGSSGNTIYFGEGSWLTVV.